This T cell receptor beta chain was observed in a study of blood T cell repertoires in COVID-19. About the research overall: The United States, Italy and Spain supplied acute and convalescent COVID-19 samples. From T cells, B-cell-depleted T cells, or PBMCs came the material, which was cDNA or gDNA.

V trimming: 1 base; J trimming: 5 bases; junction bases outside the gene matches: 2. This CDR3 contains 16 residues. CDR1 is LGHDT and CDR2 is YNNKEL in the germline V gene (reference sequence). Using immunoSEQ multiplex PCR, the repertoire was profiled, and TCRdb retains in-frame clones only, with some absent. The sample comprises over 120,000 clones, nearly 90% of which are singletons, and less than 2% rests with the top ten. Sequencing was performed on peripheral blood. The clonotype comes from a man between 65 and 85 years old with acute or convalescent COVID-19. The V gene is TRBV3-1 (or the pseudogene TRBV3-2), the J gene TRBJ2-1; 13 nucleotides align to TRBD2. In DNA, the CDR3 is TGTGCCAGCAGCCAAGGTGGACTAGCGGGGGACAATGAGCAGTTCTTC. This encodes CASSQGGLAGDNEQFF.